These T cell receptor beta chains were read from a single sample in a study of shared clonotypes between healthy human individuals. Generated by immunoSEQ multiplex PCR, the TCRdb table keeps only in-frame clones and is missing some. The data contain around 2,000,000 clones, 85% to 95% of them seen just once; the ten biggest clones take up 0.85% to 1.2%. Sequencing used naive CD8+ T cells sorted from blood. Every receptor here comes from a man in his late teens or twenties in good health. CDR3s include the opening cysteine and the closing phenylalanine or tryptophan. Each record gives: J gene, V gene, D gene, clone size, CDR3 DNA, CDR3 protein. The D gene is left open where the match is weak. Only part of the rows carry a size: once, few, many, or a class if the clone is expanded.

TRBJ1-6 TRBV9 - - TGTGCCAGCAGCGGCCTTGATTCACCCCTCCACTTT CASSGLDSPLHF
TRBJ1-5 TRBV13 - - TGTGCCAGCAGCTTAGACCCAGGGAGGAGGTGCAATCAGCCCCAGCATTTT CASSLDPGRRCNQPQHF
TRBJ2-7 TRBV10-3 TRBD1 - TGTGCCATCAGTGAGTCGCCAGGACAGGGAGCCTACGAGCAGTACTTC CAISESPGQGAYEQYF
TRBJ1-2 TRBV29-1 TRBD1 - TGCAGCGTTTTTCCGGGACAGGGAGGTGGCTACACCTTC CSVFPGQGGGYTF
TRBJ2-3 TRBV9 - once TGTGCCAGCAGCGTTGATGGCTTGGGAGCAGATACGCAGTATTTT CASSVDGLGADTQYF
TRBJ1-1 TRBV5-4 - - TGTGCCAGCGGGGGGGGGACTGGCACTGAAGCTTTCTTT CASGGGTGTEAFF
TRBJ2-1 TRBV5-4 - - TGTGCCAGCAGCATACTGAACCCCTCGAATGAGCAGTTCTTC CASSILNPSNEQFF
TRBJ2-7 TRBV6-5 - - TGTGCCAGCAGTTACATCGGCTCCAGTGTTCACGAGCAGTACTTC CASSYIGSSVHEQYF
TRBJ2-1 TRBV6-5 TRBD2 once TGTGCCAGCAGTTACGCTAGCGGGGGCCACAATGAGCAGTTCTTC CASSYASGGHNEQFF
TRBJ2-1 TRBV4-1 TRBD2 once TGCGCCAGCCTCCAACGCCCCGGGGGGGCCTATGAGCAGTTCTTC CASLQRPGGAYEQFF
TRBJ2-1 TRBV7-6 - - TGTGCCAGCAGCTTGCGGGTGGGGGACAATGAGCAGTTCTTC CASSLRVGDNEQFF
TRBJ1-1 TRBV27 - - TGTGCCAGCAGGAGGACAAATGCGAGGCTGAACACTGAAGCTTTCTTT CASRRTNARLNTEAFF
TRBJ2-5 TRBV5-1 - - TGCGCCAGCAGCCTATACTCACGGGACGCGGGCCTCGAGACCCAGTACTTC CASSLYSRDAGLETQYF
TRBJ1-2 TRBV28 TRBD1 - TGTGCCAGCAGTTTGGCGGGGGCAGGGGGCACCTATGGCTACACCTTC CASSLAGAGGTYGYTF
TRBJ2-7 TRBV7-6 TRBD1 - TGTGCCAGCAGCACCGGGACAGGGGGCGCTTACGAGCAGTACTTC CASSTGTGGAYEQYF
TRBJ2-1 TRBV25-1 - - TGTGCCAGCAGTGGGGGGGACTTTTACAATGAGCAGTTCTTC CASSGGDFYNEQFF